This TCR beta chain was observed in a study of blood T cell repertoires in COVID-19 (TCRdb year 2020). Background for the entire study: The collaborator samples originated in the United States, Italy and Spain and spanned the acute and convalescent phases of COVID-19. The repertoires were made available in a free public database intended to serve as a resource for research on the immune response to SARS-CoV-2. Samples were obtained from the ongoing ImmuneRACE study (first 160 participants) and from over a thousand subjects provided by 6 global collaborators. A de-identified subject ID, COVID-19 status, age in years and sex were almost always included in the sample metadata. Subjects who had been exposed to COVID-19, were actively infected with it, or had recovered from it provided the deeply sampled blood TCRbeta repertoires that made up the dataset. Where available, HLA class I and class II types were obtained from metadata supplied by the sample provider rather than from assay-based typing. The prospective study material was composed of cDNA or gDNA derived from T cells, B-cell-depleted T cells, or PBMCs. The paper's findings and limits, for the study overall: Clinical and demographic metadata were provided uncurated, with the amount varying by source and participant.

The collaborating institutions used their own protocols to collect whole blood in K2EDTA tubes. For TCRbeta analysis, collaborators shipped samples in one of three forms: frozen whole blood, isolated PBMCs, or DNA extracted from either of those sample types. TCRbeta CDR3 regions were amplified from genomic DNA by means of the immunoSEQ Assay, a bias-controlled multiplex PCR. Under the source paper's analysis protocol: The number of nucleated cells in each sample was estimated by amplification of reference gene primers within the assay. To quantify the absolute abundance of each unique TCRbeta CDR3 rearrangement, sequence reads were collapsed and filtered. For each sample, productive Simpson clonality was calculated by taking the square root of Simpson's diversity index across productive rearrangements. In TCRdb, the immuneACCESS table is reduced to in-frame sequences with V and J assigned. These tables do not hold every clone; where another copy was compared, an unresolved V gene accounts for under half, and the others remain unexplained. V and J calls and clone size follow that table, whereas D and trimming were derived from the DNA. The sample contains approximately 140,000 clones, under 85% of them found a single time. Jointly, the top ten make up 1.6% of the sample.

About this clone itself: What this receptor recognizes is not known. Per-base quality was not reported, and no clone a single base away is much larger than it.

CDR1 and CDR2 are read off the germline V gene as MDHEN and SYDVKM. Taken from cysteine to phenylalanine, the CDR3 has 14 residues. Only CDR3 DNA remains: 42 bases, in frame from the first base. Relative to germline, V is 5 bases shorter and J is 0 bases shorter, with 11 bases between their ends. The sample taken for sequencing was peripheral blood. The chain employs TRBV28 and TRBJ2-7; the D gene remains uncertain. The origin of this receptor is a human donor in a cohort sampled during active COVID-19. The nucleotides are TGTGCCAGCAGTCCCAGACTGATCTCCTACGAGCAGTACTTC. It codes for CASSPRLISYEQYF.